The next 12 T cell receptor beta chains were all read from a single sample in a study of blood T cells in healthy people across ages. For the second PCR, which ran for about 7 to 11 cycles, a sample-barcoded 5' primer and a J-beta primer mix were used. TCRdb re-called the 5' RACE reads through MiXCR, storing one row per CDR3 protein. Seen here are some 700,000 distinct CDR3 sequences, roughly 45% observed once, and the top ten hold under 25%. The sample taken for sequencing was blood. The receptor source for this set is a woman aged 60-70 years in good health.

This clonotype came up once. A read error may be the cause here, since a much bigger clone is one base away. The chain has TRBV3-1 and TRBJ2-3; weak D call: TRBD2 (5 bases). Germline V gene sequence: CDR1 LGHDT, CDR2 YNNKEL (reference sequence). V gave up 1 base and J gave up 4 bases, with 9 bases separating them. CDR3 length equals 14 residues. The DNA of the CDR3 is TGTGCCAGCAGCCAAGGAAGCGGCCCAGATACGCAGTATTTT. The encoded protein is CASSQGSGPDTQYF.

This clonotype was seen more than once but under ten times. The chain links TRBV5-1 to TRBJ2-6; a weak D match, TRBD1 (5 bases). V dropped 2 bases and J dropped 2 bases, with 14 bases sitting between them. There are 17 residues in the CDR3. Germline values: CDR1 SGHRS, CDR2 YFSETQ. In nucleotides, the CDR3 is TGCGCCAGCAGCTTAATGACAGAAGAAACTGGGGCCAACGTCCTGACTTTC. As protein: CASSLMTEETGANVLTF.

This chain connects TRBV6-5 to TRBJ2-7, with 12 bases matching TRBD2. Germline trimming cut 1 base from V and 11 bases from J; bases unmatched to any gene: 6. Germline values: CDR1 MNHEY, CDR2 SVGAGI. The CDR3 is 14 amino acids. Here the CDR3 DNA reads TGTGCCAGCAGTTACTACGGACTAGCGGGATGGGAGTACTTC. It specifies CASSYYGLAGWEYF.

This clonotype has only a few counts. J is TRBJ2-5 and V is TRBV15, with D unclear. The J call is doubtful: the DNA matches TRBJ2-7 better. This CDR3 comprises 12 residues. Germline CDR1 and CDR2: LNHNV and YYDKDF (reference sequence). This CDR3 is CATSRDVYEQYF. Here the CDR3 DNA reads TGTGCCACCAGCAGAGATGTGTACGAGCAGTACTTC.

This clonotype was seen only a few times. This chain uses TRBV20-1 with TRBJ1-2; 8 bases align to TRBD1. J lost 4 bases, V lost 6 bases, and 7 bases had no gene match. This CDR3 has 13 residues. CDR1 is DFQATT and CDR2 is SNEGSKA in the germline V gene (reference sequence). The CDR3 DNA reads as TGCAGTGCACCCCGACAGGGGACCTATGGCTACACCTTC. It is translated as CSAPRQGTYGYTF.

This rearrangement joins TRBV10-3 to TRBJ2-5; D is perhaps TRBD1 or TRBD2 (6 bases each). V shed 10 bases and J shed 2 bases, with 14 bases lying between them. The germline V gene has CDR1 ENHRY and CDR2 SYGVKD. This CDR3 has 13 residues. The CDR3 nucleotides read TGTGCCACCGCGGGACATTTTCAAGAGACCCAGTACTTC. This codes for CATAGHFQETQYF.

Concerning this clonotype itself: A junction boundary mismatches the germline segment, possibly from a read error. The V and J genes are TRBV9 and TRBJ2-3, with 9 bases matching TRBD2. This CDR3 has 14 amino acids. Germline V gives CDR1 SGDLS, CDR2 YYNGEE. In nucleotides, the CDR3 is TGTACCAGCAGCGTAGCGGGGGTCACAGATACGCAGTATTTT. This codes for CTSSVAGVTDTQYF.

V gene TRBV4-1 combines with J gene TRBJ2-4; 7 nucleotides line up with TRBD2. This CDR3 is built from 14 residues. The V gene end was trimmed by 1 base and the J gene end by 7 bases; junction bases not matched to a gene: 4. Germline V gene sequence: CDR1 MGHRA, CDR2 YSYEKL. This chain's CDR3 is CASSQGAGGNIQYF. CDR3 DNA: TGCGCCAGCAGCCAAGGGGCCGGGGGGAACATTCAGTACTTC.

As regards this clonotype: The junction departs from germline at one end; a sequencing error may be responsible. The V call is TRBV3-1, the J call TRBJ2-3, with TRBD2 as a possible D gene (5 bases). Germline CDR1 reads LGHDT; CDR2 reads YNNKEL (reference sequence). The CDR3 runs to 14 residues. The CDR3 nucleotides are TGTGCCAGCGGCCAAGGAGGAACCACAGATACGCAGTATTTT. Translated, it gives CASGQGGTTDTQYF.

On this clonotype itself: The junction differs from germline at one of its ends, possibly a read error. The chain links TRBV9 to TRBJ2-5; D is perhaps TRBD1 or TRBD2 (7 bases each). The CDR3 consists of 16 residues. Germline V lookup: CDR1 SGDLS, CDR2 YYNGEE. CDR3 in amino acids: CASSVTPQGGQETRYF. CDR3 in DNA: TGTGCCAGCAGCGTAACACCCCAGGGGGGGCAAGAGACCCGGTACTTC.

The V gene is TRBV11-2, the J gene TRBJ2-4; TRBD1 might be the D (5 bases). The DNA end lines up better with TRBJ2-7; the J call may be wrong. Per the germline V gene, CDR1 is SGHAT and CDR2 is FQNNGV. The CDR3 is 14 amino acids. The CDR3 region has the DNA TGTGCCAGCAGCTTAGTGCCGCAGGGTGACGAGCAGTACTTC. It yields the protein CASSLVPQGDEQYF.

In the case of this clonotype: One end of the junction varies from germline; a read error may be responsible. This chain's CDR3 is CVSSTSLQGAETQYF. The CDR3 bases are TGTGTCAGCAGTACCTCGCTTCAGGGAGCTGAGACCCAGTACTTC. This rearrangement joins TRBV6-5 to TRBJ2-5; possibly TRBD1 or TRBD2 for D (5 bases each). This CDR3 contains 15 residues. Germline values: CDR1 MNHEY, CDR2 SVGAGI.